Listed here is a single T cell receptor (beta chain). Antigen: not known. The data belong to a study of glioma-infiltrating T cells after dendritic cell vaccination. Study-wide background: Samples are from glioblastoma patients in Phase I and II dendritic cell vaccine trials. Patients received autologous tumor lysate-pulsed dendritic cell vaccination between about 2003 and 2012. Monocyte-derived dendritic cells, cultured approximately seven days with IL-4 and GM-CSF, were pulsed with autologous tumor lysate. Study-wide results and limits: The cohort had few patients with full blood and tumor sets.

Time point meaning: after dendritic cell vaccination, including at tumor progression/relapse. Profiled with immunoSEQ multiplex PCR; TCRdb holds only in-frame clones, not every one. There are about 63,000 clones in the sample; about 83% occur only once, and just under 9% lies in the top ten. This clonotype was sampled from a human donor with glioblastoma. The source was blood, collected after dendritic cell vaccination.

This chain's CDR3 is CAWSPRNTEAFF. CDR3 coding DNA: TGTGCCTGGAGTCCTCGTAACACTGAAGCTTTCTTT. The chain combines TRBV30 with TRBJ1-1; D not certain. Germline lookup yields CDR1 GTSNPN and CDR2 SVGIG (reference sequence). The V and J ends lost 2 bases and 2 bases respectively, with 6 bases between them. The CDR3 is 12 residues long. The variable domain in full, completed from reference TRBV30 and TRBJ1-1, reads SQTIHQWPATLVQPVGSPLSLECTVEGTSNPNLYWYRQAAGRGLQLLFYSVGIGQISSEVPQNLSASRPQDRQFILSSKKLLLSDSGFYLCAWSPRNTEAFFGQGTRLTVV.